This entry describes one T cell receptor beta chain. Antigen: not known. These data originate in a study of CD8 T cell repertoires and HIV-1 epitope variants. Only in-frame clones appear in the TCRdb table, and some are missing; sequencing was by immunoSEQ multiplex PCR. The sample carries roughly 5,900 clones, around two thirds recorded once. Germline assignment: CDR1 SGHVS and CDR2 FQNEAQ. CDR3 size: 16 residues. V was pared by 6 bases and J by 7 bases, with 22 bases between. The clonotype originates from a male donor with HIV. Sequences were obtained from cultured CD8+ T cells derived from PBMCs. The rearrangement uses TRBV7-8 and TRBJ1-5; a weak D match, TRBD1 (5 bases). This CDR3 reads CASSLTQVGAGQPQHF. As DNA, the CDR3 is TGTGCCAGCAGTCTTACCCAGGTCGGGGCAGGGCAGCCCCAGCATTTT.